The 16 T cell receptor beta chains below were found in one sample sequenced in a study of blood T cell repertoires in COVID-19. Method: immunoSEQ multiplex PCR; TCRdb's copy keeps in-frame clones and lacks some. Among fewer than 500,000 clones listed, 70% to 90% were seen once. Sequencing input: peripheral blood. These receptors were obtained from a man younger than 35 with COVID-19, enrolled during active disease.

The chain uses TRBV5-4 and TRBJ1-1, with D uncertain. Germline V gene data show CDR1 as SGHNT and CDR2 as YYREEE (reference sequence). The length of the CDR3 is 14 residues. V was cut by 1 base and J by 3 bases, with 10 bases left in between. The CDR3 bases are TGTGCCAGCAGCTTGCTGGGGAGGGACACTGAAGCTTTCTTT. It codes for CASSLLGRDTEAFF. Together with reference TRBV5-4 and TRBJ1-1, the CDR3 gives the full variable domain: ETGVTQSPTHLIKTRGQQVTLRCSSQSGHNTVSWYQQALGQGPQFIFQYYREEENGRGNFPPRFSGLQFPNYSSELNVNALELDDSALYLCASSLLGRDTEAFFGQGTRLTVV.

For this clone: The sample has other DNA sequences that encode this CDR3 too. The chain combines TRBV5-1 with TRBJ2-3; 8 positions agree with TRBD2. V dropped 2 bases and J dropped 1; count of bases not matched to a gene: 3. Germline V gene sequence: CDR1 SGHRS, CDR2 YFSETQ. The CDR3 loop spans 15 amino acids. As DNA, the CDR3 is TGCGCCAGCAGCTTTCTAGCGGGTCGCACAGATACGCAGTATTTT. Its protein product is CASSFLAGRTDTQYF.

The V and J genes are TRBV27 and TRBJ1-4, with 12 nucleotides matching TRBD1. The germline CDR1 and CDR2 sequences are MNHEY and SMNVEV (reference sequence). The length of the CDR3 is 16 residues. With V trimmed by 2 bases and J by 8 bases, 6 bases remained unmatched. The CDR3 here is CASSLMGTGGVEKLFF. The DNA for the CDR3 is TGTGCCAGCAGTTTAATGGGGACAGGGGGCGTGGAAAAACTGTTTTTT.

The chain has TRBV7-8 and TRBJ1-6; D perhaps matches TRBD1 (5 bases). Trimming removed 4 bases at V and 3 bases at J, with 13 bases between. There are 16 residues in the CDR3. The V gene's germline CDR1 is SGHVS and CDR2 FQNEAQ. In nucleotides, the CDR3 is TGTGCCAGCAGCTGGGACCCGGGACTCTATAATTCACCCCTCCACTTT. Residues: CASSWDPGLYNSPLHF. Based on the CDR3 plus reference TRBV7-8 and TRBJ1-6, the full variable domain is GAGVSQSPRYKVAKRGQDVALRCDPISGHVSLFWYQQALGQGPEFLTYFQNEAQLDKSGLPSDRFFAERPEGSVSTLKIQRTQQEDSAVYLCASSWDPGLYNSPLHFGNGTRLTVT.

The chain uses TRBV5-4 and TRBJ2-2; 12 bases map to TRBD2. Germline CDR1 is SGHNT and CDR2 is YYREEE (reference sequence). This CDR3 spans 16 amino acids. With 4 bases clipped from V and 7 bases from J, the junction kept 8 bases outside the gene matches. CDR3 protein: CASSPSGGAEGGELFF. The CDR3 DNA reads TGTGCCAGCAGCCCTAGCGGGGGGGCCGAGGGCGGGGAGCTGTTTTTT.

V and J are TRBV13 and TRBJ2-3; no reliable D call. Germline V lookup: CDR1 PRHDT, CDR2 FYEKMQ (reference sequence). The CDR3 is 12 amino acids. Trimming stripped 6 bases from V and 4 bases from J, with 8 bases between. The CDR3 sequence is CASSLGSDTQYF. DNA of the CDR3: TGTGCCAGCAGTCTCGGGTCAGATACGCAGTATTTT.

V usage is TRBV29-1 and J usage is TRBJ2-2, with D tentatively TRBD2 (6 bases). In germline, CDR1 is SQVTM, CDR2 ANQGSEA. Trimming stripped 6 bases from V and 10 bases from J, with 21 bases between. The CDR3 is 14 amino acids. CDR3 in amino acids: CSVPSPGLQKELFF. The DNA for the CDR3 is TGCAGCGTCCCTAGCCCGGGACTGCAGAAGGAGCTGTTTTTT.

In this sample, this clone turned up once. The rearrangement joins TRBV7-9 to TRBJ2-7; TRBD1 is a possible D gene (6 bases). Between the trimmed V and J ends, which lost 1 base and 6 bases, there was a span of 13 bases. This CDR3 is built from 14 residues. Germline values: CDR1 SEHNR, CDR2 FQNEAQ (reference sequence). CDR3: CASSLEVRQAEQYF. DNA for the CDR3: TGTGCCAGCAGCTTAGAGGTCCGACAGGCCGAGCAGTACTTC.

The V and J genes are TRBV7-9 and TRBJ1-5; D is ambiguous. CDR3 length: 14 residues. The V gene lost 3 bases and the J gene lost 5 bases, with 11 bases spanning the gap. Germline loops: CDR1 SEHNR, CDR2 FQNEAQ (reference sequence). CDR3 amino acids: CASSFVRGDQPQHF. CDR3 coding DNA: TGTGCCAGCAGCTTCGTTCGGGGAGATCAGCCCCAGCATTTT.

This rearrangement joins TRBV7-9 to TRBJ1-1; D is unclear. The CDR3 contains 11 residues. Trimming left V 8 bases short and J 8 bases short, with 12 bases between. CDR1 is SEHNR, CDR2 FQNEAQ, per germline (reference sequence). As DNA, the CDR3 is TGTGCCAGCGATTCGGTAGTCGAAGCTTTCTTT. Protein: CASDSVVEAFF.

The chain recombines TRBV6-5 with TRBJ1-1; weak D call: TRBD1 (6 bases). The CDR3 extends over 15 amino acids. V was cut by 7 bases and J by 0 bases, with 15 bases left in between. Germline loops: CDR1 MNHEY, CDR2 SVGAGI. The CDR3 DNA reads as TGTGCCAGCACCAAGGTGGGGGCCATGAACACTGAAGCTTTCTTT. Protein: CASTKVGAMNTEAFF.

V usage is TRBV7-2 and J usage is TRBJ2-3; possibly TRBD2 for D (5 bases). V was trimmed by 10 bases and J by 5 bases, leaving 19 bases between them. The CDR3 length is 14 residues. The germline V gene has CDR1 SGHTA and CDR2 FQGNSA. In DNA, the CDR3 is TGTGCCACCTCCCGGAGAGGGTGGGTAGATACGCAGTATTTT. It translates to CATSRRGWVDTQYF.

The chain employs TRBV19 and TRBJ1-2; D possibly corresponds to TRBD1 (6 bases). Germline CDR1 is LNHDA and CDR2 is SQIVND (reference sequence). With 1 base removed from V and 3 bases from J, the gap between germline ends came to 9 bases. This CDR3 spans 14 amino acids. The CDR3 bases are TGTGCCAGTAGTATAGGGTCAGGGGACTATGGCTACACCTTC. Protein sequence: CASSIGSGDYGYTF.

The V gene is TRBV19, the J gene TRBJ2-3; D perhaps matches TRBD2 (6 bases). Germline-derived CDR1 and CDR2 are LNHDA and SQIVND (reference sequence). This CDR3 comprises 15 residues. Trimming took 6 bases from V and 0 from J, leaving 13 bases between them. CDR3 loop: CASRVLASSTDTQYF. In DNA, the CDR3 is TGTGCCAGTAGAGTCCTAGCGAGTAGCACAGATACGCAGTATTTT.

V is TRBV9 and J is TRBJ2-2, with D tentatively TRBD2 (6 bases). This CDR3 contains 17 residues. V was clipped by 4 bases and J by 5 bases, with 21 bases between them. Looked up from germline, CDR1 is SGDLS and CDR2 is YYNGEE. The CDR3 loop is CASSKSGSRTLTGELFF. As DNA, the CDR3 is TGTGCCAGCAGCAAAAGCGGGTCGAGAACCCTAACCGGGGAGCTGTTTTTT.

CDR3 DNA sequence: TGTGCCAGCAGCCGCGGGGGGGGCCCCTACGAGCAGTACTTC. Protein product: CASSRGGGPYEQYF. The rearrangement uses TRBV5-4 and TRBJ2-7, with TRBD2 matching 9 bases. Looked up from germline, CDR1 is SGHNT and CDR2 is YYREEE (reference sequence). CDR3 length: 14 amino acids. The trim removed 4 bases at V and 2 bases at J, leaving 4 bases unmatched. Complete variable domain (other parts from reference TRBV5-4 and TRBJ2-7): ETGVTQSPTHLIKTRGQQVTLRCSSQSGHNTVSWYQQALGQGPQFIFQYYREEENGRGNFPPRFSGLQFPNYSSELNVNALELDDSALYLCASSRGGGPYEQYFGPGTRLTVT.